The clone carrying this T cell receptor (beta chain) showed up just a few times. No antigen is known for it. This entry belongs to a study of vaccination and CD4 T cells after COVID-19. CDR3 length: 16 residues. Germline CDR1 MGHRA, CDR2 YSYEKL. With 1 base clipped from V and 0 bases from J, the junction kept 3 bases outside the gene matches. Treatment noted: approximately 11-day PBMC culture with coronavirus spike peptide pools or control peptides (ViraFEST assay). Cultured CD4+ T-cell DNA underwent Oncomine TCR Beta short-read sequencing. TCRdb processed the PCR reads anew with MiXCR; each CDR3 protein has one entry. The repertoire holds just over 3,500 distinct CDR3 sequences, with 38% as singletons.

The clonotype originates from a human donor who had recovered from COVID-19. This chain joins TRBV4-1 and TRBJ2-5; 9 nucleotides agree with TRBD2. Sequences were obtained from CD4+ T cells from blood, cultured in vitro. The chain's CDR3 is CASSQGLAEYQETQYF. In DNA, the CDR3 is TGCGCCAGCAGCCAAGGACTAGCGGAGTACCAAGAGACCCAGTACTTC.